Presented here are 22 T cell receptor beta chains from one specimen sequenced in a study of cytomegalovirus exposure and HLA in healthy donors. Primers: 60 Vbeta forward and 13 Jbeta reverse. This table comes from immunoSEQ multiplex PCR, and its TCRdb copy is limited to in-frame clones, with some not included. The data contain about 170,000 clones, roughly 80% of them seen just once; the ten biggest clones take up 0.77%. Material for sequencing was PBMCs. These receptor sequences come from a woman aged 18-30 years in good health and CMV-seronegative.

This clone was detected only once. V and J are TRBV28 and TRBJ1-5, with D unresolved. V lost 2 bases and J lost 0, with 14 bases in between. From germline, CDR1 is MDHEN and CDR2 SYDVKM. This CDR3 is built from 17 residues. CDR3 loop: CASSLRSFGNSNQPQHF. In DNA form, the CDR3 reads TGTGCCAGCAGTTTACGATCATTCGGGAATAGCAATCAGCCCCAGCATTTT. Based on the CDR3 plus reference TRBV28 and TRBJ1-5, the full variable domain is DVKVTQSSRYLVKRTGEKVFLECVQDMDHENMFWYRQDPGLGLRLIYFSYDVKMKEKGDIPEGYSVSREKKERFSLILESASTNQTSMYLCASSLRSFGNSNQPQHFGDGTRLSIL.

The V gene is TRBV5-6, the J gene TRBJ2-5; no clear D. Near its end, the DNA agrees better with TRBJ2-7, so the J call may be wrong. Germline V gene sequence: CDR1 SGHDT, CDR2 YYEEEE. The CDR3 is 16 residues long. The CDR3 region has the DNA TGTGCCAGCAGCTCGCCAGAACTACTACTCTCCTACGAGCAGTACTTC. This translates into CASSSPELLLSYEQYF.

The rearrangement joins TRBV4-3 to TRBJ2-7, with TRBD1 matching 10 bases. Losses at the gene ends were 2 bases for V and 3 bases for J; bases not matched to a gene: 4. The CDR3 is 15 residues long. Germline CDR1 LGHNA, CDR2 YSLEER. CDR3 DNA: TGCGCCAGCAGCCAATTGACAGGGGGCAGCTACGAGCAGTACTTC. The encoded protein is CASSQLTGGSYEQYF.

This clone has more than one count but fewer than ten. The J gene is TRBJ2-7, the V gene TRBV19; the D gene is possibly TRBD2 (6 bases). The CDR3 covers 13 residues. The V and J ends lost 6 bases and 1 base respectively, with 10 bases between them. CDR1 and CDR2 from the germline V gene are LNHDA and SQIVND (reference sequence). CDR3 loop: CASRNSGSYEQYF. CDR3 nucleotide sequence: TGTGCCAGTAGGAATAGCGGATCCTACGAGCAGTACTTC.

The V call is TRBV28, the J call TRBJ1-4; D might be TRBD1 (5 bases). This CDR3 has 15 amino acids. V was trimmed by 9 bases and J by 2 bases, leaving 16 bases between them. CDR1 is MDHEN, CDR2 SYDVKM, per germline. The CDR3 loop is CASFTGGLTNEKLFF. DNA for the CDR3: TGTGCCAGTTTCACCGGGGGGTTGACTAATGAAAAACTGTTTTTT.

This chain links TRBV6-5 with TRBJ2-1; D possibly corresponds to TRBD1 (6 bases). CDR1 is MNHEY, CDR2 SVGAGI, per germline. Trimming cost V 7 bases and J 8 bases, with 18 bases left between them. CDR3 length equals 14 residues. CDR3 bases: TGTGCCAGCAACAAACAGGGCTTAGTTGATGAGCAGTTCTTC. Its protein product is CASNKQGLVDEQFF.

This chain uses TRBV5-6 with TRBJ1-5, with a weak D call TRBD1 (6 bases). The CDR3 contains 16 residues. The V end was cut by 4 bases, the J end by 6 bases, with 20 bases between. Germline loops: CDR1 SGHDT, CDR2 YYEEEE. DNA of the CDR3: TGTGCCAGCAGCCAACAACTCAGGGGCGGTGCTCAGCCCCAGCATTTT. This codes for CASSQQLRGGAQPQHF.

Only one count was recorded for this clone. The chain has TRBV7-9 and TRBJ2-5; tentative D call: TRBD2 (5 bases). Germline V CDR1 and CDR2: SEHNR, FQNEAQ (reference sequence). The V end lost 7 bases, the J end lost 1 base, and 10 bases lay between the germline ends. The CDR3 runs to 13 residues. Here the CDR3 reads CASNRGIQETQYF. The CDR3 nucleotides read TGTGCCAGCAATCGGGGTATCCAAGAGACCCAGTACTTC.

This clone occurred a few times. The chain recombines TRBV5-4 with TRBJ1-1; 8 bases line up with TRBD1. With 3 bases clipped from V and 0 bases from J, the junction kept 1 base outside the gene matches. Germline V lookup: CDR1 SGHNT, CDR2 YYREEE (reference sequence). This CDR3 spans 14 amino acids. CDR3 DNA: TGTGCCAGCAGCTCGGACAGGGTGAACACTGAAGCTTTCTTT. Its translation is CASSSDRVNTEAFF.

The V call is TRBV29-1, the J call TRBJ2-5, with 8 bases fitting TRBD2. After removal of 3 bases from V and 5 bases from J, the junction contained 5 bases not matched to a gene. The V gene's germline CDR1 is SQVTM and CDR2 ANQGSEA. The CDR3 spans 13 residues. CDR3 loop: CSVEVAGLETQYF. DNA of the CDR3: TGCAGCGTTGAGGTAGCGGGATTGGAGACCCAGTACTTC. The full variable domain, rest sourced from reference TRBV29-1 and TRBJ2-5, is SAVISQKPSRDICQRGTSLTIQCQVDSQVTMMFWYRQQPGQSLTLIATANQGSEATYESGFVIDKFPISRPNLTFSTLTVSNMSPEDSSIYLCSVEVAGLETQYFGPGTRLLVL.

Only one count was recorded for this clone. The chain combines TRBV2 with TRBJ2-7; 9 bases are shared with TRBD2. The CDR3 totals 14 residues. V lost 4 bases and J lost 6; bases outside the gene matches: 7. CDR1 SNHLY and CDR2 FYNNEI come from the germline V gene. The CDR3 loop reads CASSALSAGGEQYF. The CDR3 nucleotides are TGTGCCAGCAGTGCATTATCAGCGGGAGGCGAGCAGTACTTC. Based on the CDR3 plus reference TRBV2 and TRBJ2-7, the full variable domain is EPEVTQTPSHQVTQMGQEVILRCVPISNHLYFYWYRQILGQKVEFLVSFYNNEISEKSEIFDDQFSVERPDGSNFTLKIRSTKLEDSAMYFCASSALSAGGEQYFGPGTRLTVT.

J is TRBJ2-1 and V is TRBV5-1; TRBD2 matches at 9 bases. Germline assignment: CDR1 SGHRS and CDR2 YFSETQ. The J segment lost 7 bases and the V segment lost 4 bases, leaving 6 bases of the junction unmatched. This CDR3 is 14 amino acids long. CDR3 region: CASSTSGRENEQFF. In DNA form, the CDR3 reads TGCGCCAGCAGCACTAGCGGGCGGGAGAATGAGCAGTTCTTC.

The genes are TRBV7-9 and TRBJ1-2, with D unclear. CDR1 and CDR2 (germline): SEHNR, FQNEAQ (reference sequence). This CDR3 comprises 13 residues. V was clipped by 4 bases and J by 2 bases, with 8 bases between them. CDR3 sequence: CASSYDGNYGYTF. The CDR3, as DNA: TGTGCCAGCAGCTACGACGGGAACTATGGCTACACCTTC.

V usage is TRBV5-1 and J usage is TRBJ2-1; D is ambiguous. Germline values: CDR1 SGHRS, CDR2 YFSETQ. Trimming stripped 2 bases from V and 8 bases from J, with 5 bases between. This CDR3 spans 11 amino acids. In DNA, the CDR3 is TGCGCCAGCAGCTTTTCCTATGAGCAGTTCTTC. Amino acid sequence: CASSFSYEQFF.

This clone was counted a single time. The CDR3 region has the DNA TGCGCCAGCAGCTTGGCCTTCAGGAGCAAGCGGGAAGACCCTAGCAATGAGCAGTTCTTC. Translation: CASSLAFRSKREDPSNEQFF. The V and J genes are TRBV5-1 and TRBJ2-1; 7 bases line up with TRBD2. CDR3 size: 20 residues. Germline trimming cut 0 bases from V and 6 bases from J; bases unmatched to any gene: 21. The germline gives CDR1 SGHRS, CDR2 YFSETQ.

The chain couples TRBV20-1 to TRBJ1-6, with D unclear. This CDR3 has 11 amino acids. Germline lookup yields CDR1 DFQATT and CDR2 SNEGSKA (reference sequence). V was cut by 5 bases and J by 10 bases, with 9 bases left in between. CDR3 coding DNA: TGCAGTGCTGAAATGGGCTCACCCCTCCACTTT. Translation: CSAEMGSPLHF.

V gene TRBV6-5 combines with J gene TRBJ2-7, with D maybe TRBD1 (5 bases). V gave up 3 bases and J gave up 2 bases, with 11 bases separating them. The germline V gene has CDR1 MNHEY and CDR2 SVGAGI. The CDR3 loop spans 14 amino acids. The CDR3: CASSYGTGTYEQYF. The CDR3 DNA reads TGTGCCAGCAGTTATGGCACAGGCACCTACGAGCAGTACTTC.

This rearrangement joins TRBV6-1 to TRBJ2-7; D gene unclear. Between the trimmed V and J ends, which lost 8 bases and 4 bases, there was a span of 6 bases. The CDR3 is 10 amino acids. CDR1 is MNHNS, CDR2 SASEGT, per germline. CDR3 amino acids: CASGEYEQYF. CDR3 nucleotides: TGTGCCAGCGGAGAGTACGAGCAGTACTTC.

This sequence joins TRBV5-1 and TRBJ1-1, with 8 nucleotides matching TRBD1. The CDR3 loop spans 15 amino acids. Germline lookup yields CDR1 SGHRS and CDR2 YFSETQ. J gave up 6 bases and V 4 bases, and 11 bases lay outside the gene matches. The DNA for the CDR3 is TGCGCCAGCAGCGAGGGCAGGGGGCGAGTCGCTGAAGCTTTCTTT. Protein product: CASSEGRGRVAEAFF.

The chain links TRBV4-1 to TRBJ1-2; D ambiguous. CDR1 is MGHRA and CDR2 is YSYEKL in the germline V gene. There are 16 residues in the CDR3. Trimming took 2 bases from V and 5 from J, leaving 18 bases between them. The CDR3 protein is CASSQTERNRIYGYTF. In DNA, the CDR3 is TGCGCCAGCAGCCAAACGGAGAGAAATCGAATTTATGGCTACACCTTC.

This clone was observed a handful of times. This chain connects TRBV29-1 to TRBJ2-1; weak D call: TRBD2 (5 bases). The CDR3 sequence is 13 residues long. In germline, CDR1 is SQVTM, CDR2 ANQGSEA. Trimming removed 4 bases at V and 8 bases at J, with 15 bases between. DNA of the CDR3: TGCAGCGTTGTAATCCTAGCTAAGTATGAGCAGTTCTTC. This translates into CSVVILAKYEQFF.

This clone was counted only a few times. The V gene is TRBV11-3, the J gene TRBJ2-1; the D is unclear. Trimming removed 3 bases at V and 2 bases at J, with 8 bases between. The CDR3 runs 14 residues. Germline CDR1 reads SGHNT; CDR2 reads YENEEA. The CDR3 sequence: CASSFISTYNEQFF. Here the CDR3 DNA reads TGTGCCAGCAGCTTTATATCTACCTACAATGAGCAGTTCTTC.